This T cell receptor beta chain came from a study of beta chain features in type 1 diabetes. Study outcomes and limitations: Cells with high TCR expression could be over-represented when cDNA is sequenced. Insertions were fewer and deletions more numerous at VDJ junctions in type 1 diabetes patients.

Via the markers CD45RO/CCR7/CD25/CD127/CD95/CD27, stem cell-like memory, regulatory, central memory and naive CD4+ cells were sorted. Concerning this clone: Its antigen is still unknown.

Expressed TCRB transcripts were sequenced because the isolated RNA had all been reverse transcribed beforehand. TCRdb's copy holds only in-frame clones and misses some; the assay was immunoSEQ multiplex PCR. The sample lists more than 50,000 clones; around three fifths were seen once. The sample consisted of Tregs from blood. The sequence derives from a young woman in good health.

The CDR3 protein is CASSLSRGEQFF. The CDR3 DNA follows: TGTGCCAGCAGTTTATCGAGAGGGGAGCAGTTCTTC. This rearrangement joins TRBV27 to TRBJ2-1; D is perhaps TRBD2 (5 bases). CDR3 length: 12 amino acids. Germline V gene lookup returns CDR1 MNHEY and CDR2 SMNVEV (reference sequence). V lost 0 bases, J lost 10 bases, and 7 bases lay in between.